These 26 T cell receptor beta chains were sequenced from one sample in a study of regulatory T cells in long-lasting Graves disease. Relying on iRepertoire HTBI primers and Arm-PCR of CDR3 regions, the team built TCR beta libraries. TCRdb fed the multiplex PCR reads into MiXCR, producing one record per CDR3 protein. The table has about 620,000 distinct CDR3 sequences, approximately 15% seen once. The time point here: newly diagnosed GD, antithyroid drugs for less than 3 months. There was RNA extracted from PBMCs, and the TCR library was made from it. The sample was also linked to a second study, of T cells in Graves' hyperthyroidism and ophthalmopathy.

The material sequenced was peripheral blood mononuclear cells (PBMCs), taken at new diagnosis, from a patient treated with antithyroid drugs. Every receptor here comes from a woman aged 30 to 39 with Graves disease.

CDR3 nucleotides: TGTGCCAGCAGTGGAACTAGCGGGAGGGCAAATGAGCAGTTCTTC. This translates into CASSGTSGRANEQFF. J is TRBJ2-1 and V is TRBV6-1, with TRBD2 matching over 13 bases. CDR3 length: 15 residues. With V trimmed by 4 bases and J by 7 bases, 4 bases remained unmatched. Germline CDR1 MNHNS, CDR2 SASEGT.

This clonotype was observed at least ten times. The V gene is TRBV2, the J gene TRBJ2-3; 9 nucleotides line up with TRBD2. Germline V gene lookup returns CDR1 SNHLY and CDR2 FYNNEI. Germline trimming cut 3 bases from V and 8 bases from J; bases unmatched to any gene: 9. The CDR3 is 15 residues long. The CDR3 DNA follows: TGTGCCAGCAGTGACGGCGGGAGGGATACGGCTACGCAGTATTTT. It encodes CASSDGGRDTATQYF.

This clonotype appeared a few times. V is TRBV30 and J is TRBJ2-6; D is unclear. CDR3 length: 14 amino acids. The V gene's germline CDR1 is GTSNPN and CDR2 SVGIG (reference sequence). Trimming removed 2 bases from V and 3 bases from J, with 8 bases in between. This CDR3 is CAWSKGHGANVLTF. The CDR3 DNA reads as TGTGCCTGGAGTAAAGGGCATGGGGCCAACGTCCTGACTTTC.

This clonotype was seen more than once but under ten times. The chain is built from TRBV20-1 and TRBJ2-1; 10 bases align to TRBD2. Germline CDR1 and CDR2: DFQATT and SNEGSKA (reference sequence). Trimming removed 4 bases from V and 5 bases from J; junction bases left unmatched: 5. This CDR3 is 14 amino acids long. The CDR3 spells CSAMMLAGDNEQFF. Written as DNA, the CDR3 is TGCAGTGCTATGATGCTAGCGGGGGACAATGAGCAGTTCTTC.

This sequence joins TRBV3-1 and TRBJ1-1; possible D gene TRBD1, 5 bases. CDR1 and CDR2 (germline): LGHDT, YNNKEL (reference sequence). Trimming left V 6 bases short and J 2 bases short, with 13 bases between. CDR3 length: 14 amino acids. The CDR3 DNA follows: TGTGCCAGCAGACCCCAACAGGTTAACACTGAAGCTTTCTTT. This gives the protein CASRPQQVNTEAFF.

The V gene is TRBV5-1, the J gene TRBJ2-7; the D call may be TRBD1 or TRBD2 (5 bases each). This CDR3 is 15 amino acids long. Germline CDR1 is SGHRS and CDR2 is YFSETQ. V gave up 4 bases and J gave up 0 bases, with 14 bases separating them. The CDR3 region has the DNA TGCGCCAGCAGCCCCCCAGGGACCAGCTCCTACGAGCAGTACTTC. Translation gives CASSPPGTSSYEQYF.

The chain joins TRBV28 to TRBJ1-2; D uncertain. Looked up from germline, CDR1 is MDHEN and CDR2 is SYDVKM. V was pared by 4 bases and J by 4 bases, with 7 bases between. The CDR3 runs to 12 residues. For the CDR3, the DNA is TGTGCCAGCAGTTCCAACTTCTATGGCTACACCTTC. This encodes CASSSNFYGYTF.

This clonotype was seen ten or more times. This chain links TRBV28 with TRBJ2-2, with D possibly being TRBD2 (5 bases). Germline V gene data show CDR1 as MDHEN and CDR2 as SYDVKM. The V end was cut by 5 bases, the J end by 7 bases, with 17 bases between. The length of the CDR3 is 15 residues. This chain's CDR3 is CASSLPRGHGGELFF. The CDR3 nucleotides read TGTGCCAGCAGTCTACCCCGGGGTCACGGCGGGGAGCTGTTTTTT.

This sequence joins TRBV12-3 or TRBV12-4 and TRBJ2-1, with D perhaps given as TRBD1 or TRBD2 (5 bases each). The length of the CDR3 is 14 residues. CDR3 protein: CVSVRGLTYNEQFF. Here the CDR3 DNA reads TGTGTCAGTGTACGGGGCCTGACCTACAATGAGCAGTTCTTC.

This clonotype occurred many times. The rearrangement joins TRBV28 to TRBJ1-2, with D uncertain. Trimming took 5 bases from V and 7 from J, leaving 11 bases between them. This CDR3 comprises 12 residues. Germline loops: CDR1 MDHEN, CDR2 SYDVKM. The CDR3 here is CASSDLGFGYTF. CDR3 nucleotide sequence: TGTGCCAGCAGTGATCTTGGTTTTGGCTACACCTTC.

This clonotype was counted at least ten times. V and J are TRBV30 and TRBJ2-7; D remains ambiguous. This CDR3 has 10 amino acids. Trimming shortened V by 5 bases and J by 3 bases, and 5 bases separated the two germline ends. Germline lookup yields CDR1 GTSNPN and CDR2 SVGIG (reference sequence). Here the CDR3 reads CAWGDYEQYF. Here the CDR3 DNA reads TGTGCCTGGGGGGACTACGAGCAGTACTTC.

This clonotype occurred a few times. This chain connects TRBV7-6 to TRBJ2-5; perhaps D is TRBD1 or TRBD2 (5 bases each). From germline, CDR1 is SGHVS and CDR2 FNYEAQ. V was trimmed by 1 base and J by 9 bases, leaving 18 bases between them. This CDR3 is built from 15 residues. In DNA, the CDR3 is TGTGCCAGCAGCTTAGAAAATGGGGGAGTGAGCTCCCAGTACTTC. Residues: CASSLENGGVSSQYF.

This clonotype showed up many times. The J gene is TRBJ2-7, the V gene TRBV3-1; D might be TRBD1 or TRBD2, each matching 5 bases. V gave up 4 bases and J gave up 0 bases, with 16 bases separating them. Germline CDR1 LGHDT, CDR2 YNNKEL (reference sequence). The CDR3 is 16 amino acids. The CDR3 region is CASSLSHYGASYEQYF. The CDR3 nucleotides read TGTGCCAGCAGCCTATCCCACTACGGGGCCTCCTACGAGCAGTACTTC.

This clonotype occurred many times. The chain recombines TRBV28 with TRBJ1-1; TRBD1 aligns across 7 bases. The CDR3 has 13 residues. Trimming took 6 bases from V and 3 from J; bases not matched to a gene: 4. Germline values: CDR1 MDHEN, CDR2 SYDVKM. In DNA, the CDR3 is TGTGCCAGCAGGATACAGGGGTACACTGAAGCTTTCTTT. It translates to CASRIQGYTEAFF.

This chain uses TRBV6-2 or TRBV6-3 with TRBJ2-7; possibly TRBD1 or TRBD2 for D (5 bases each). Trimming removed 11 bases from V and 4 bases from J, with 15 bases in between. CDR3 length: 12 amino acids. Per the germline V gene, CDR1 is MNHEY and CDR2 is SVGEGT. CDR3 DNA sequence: TGTGCCGCCCGGGACGCGCCTTACGAGCAGTACTTC. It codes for CAARDAPYEQYF.

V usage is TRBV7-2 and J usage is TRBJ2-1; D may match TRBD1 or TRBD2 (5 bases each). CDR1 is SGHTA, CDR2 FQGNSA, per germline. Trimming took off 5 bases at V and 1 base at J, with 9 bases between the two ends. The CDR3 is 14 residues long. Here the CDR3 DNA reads TGTGCCAGCAGCCGGGACCCATCCTACAATGAGCAGTTCTTC. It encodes CASSRDPSYNEQFF.

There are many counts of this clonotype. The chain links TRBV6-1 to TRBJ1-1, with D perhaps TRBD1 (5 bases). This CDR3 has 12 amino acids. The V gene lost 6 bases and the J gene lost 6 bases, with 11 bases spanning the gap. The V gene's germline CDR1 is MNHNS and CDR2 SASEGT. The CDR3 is CASRRGTSEAFF. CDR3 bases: TGTGCCAGCAGACGCGGGACGTCTGAAGCTTTCTTT.

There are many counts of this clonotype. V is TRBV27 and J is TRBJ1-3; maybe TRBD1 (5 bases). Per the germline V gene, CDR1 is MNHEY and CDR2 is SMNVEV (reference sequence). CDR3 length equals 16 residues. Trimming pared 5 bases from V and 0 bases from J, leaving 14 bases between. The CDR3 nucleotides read TGTGCCAGCAGTCCCGCGGGACCGGCCTCTGGAAACACCATATATTTT. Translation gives CASSPAGPASGNTIYF.

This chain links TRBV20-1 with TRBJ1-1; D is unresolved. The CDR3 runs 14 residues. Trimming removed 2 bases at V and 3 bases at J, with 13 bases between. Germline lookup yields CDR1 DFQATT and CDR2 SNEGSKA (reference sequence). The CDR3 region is CSARPRGGYTEAFF. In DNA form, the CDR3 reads TGCAGTGCTAGACCCCGAGGAGGGTACACTGAAGCTTTCTTT.

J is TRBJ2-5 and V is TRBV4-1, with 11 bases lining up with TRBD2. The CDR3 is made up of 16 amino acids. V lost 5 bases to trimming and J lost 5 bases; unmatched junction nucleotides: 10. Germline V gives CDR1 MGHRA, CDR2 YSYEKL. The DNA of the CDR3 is TGCGCCAGCAGCTCAACCCGACTAGCGGGAAAGGAGACCCAGTACTTC. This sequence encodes CASSSTRLAGKETQYF.

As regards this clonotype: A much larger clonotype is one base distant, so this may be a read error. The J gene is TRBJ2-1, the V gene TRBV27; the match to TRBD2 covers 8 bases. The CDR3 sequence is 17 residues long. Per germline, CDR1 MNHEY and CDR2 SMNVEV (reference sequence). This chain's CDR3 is CATQRRVAGYSYNEQLF. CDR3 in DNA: TGTGCCACTCAACGACGGGTAGCGGGGTACTCCTACAATGAGCAGCTCTTC.

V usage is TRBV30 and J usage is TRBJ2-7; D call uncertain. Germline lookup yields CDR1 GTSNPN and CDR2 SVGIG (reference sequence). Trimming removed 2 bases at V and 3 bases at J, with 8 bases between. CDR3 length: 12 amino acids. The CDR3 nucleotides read TGTGCCTGGAGTATCCACAACTACGAGCAGTACTTC. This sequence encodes CAWSIHNYEQYF.

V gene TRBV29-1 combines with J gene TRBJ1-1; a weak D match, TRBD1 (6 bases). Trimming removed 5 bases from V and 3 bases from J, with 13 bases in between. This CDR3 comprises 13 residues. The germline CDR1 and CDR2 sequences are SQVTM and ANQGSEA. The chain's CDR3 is CSVLGGGHTEAFF. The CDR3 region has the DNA TGCAGCGTTTTAGGGGGTGGGCACACTGAAGCTTTCTTT.

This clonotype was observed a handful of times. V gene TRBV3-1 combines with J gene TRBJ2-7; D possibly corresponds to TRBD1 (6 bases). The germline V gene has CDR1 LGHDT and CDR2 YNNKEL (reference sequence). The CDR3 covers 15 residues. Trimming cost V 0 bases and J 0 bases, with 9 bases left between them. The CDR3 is CASSQEQGRSYEQYF. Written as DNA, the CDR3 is TGTGCCAGCAGCCAAGAACAGGGTCGCTCCTACGAGCAGTACTTC.

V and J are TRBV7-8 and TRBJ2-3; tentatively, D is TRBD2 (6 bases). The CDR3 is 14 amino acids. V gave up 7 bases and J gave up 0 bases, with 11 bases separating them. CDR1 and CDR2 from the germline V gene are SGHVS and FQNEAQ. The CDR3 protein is CASTPGGSTDTQYF. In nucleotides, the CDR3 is TGTGCCAGCACCCCCGGAGGGAGCACAGATACGCAGTATTTT.

CDR3 sequence: CATSDSAWGGASVGETQYF. CDR3 in DNA: TGTGCCACCAGTGATTCAGCGTGGGGGGGCGCCTCGGTTGGAGAGACCCAGTACTTC. V usage is TRBV24-1 and J usage is TRBJ2-5, with D possibly matching TRBD2 (7 bases). The CDR3 is made up of 19 amino acids. V lost 2 bases, J lost 4 bases, and 25 bases lay in between. From germline, CDR1 is KGHDR and CDR2 SFDVKD.